The TCR beta chain described here comes from a study of blood T cells in healthy people across ages (dated by TCRdb to the mid-2010s). Regarding the research as a whole: In model experiments, roughly one uniquely barcoded TCR beta cDNA molecule per two T cells was captured by template switching. For two donors (one aged 18 to 30 and one aged 80 or older), the study analyzed two additional independent replicas of 1 million unique cDNA reads from the same blood draw. Donors were grouped into four age groups: young (average about 15 years), middle-aged (approximately 41), aged (about 60) and long-lived (approximately 75). To track age-related changes in TCR beta repertoire diversity, the study relied on deep sequencing normalized with unique cDNA molecular identifiers. Broader findings and caveats from the paper: Compared with the aged group, more naive CD4+ T cells, fewer expanded clones and increased TCR diversity were shown by the long-lived group, suggesting age selection. As age increased, observed TCR beta diversity per million T cells dropped in a roughly linear way, and a significant reduction was already evident by age about 40. The CMV infection status of donors was not known, potentially confounding age-related changes in expanded clonotypes. Estimates of total diversity based on one million sequenced T cells were considered lower bounds and underestimates. There was a strong correlation between observed TCR beta diversity and the percentage of naive T cells measured by flow cytometry. Bulk unsorted PBMC profiling prevented conclusive comparison of naive and antigen-experienced compartments.

The protocol used for the library was 5' RACE. TCRdb lists the instrument as Illumina HiSeq 2500. A second PCR of roughly 7 to 11 cycles was performed with a sample-barcoded 5' primer and a J-beta primer mix. A unique molecular identifier was introduced onto each TCR beta cDNA molecule by a template-switch 5' adaptor carrying 12 random nucleotides. Each sample yielded at least 2.5 million CDR3-containing paired-end reads. First-strand cDNA synthesis was performed from all RNA using the Mint cDNA synthesis kit, with priming by a TRBC-specific oligonucleotide. Following uracil-DNA glycosylase treatment, all cDNA underwent a first 18-cycle PCR with the universal primers M1SS and BC2_uni_R. In the source study's methods: Each sample was normalized by randomly selecting 1 million high-quality reads, each carrying a distinct molecular identifier. Reads with shared molecular identifiers were discarded instead of being binned into consensus sequences. MiTCR, set to a Q25 quality threshold and the strictest error-elimination algorithm, was used for CDR3 identification, clonotype clustering and error correction. Lower-bound total TCR beta diversity was estimated with a nonparametric unseen species model using Euler transformation. The raw public reads went through TCRdb reprocessing: fastp at Q25, MiXCR clone calling, in-frame beta chains kept. Rows with one shared CDR3 protein collapse into an entry with the most common genes and DNA. Clone size and V and J calls follow TCRdb, not the original study. The sample has hundreds of thousands of distinct CDR3 sequences on record, less than 25% of them singletons. The ten largest clones represent 8.5% to 9.5% of the sample.

Trimming costs V 4 bases and J 0 bases, and their ends lie 23 bases apart. The germline V gene sets CDR1 to SGDLS and CDR2 to YYNGEE. Reading from cysteine to phenylalanine, the CDR3 counts 19 amino acids. Of all the DNA, just the CDR3 is kept, 57 bases in frame from base 1. The roughly 39 donors, aged roughly 6 to 95 years, were systemically healthy Caucasian individuals from Russia. Each donor gave ten milliliters of peripheral blood, collected into EDTA-treated Vacutainer tubes. Ficoll-Paque density-gradient centrifugation was used to isolate PBMCs, with at least 6 million obtained per sample. Trizol reagent was used to extract total RNA from PBMCs, with at least 5 micrograms per sample. Naive CD45RAhigh/CD27high T cell percentages were measured by flow cytometry on a PBMC aliquot from every donor. Concerning this clonotype: Its cognate antigen has yet to be identified. No clone much larger than this one lies a single base away; base qualities are absent.

The same data also went into a second study, on T cells of mothers and their children. Reported in the second study: The donors were nine systemically healthy Caucasian individuals, made up of three mothers and their six children. cDNA synthesis used all of the extracted RNA, with 1.5 ug of RNA in each 15 ul reaction. In the second PCR, sample barcodes and 2-4 random nucleotides were introduced via the M1S primer. More than 8 million TCR beta CDR3 reads were obtained from each mother, and 2.5 million to 3 million reads were obtained from each child. Thymic selection shapes the output of TCR recombination in a similar way in related and unrelated pairs, and inherited differences have a minor effect. Normalized repertoire overlap was always slightly but never significantly higher in related than unrelated mother-child pairs. With a sensitivity of approximately 92 clones per million clonotypes, no persistent microchimeric T cell clones were detected. To look for features that set related mother-child pairs apart from unrelated individuals, the researchers ran deep NGS to compare the TCR beta repertoires of mothers and children. The mean age was 40 +/- 4 years for the mothers and 11 +/- 4 years for the children. After adapter ligation with NEBNext reagents, the libraries were sequenced on Illumina HiSeq 2000 with 100+100 nt paired-end reads. Mother and child libraries were prepared a month apart and sequenced in separate runs to prevent cross-contamination. For each donor, somewhere between roughly 500,000 and 2,100,000 distinct TCR beta clonotypes were identified. Naive TCR beta clonotypes were estimated from low-frequency clonotypes matched to each donor's FACS-determined naive share, without sorting.

This receptor was obtained from a boy aged 5-17 years in good health. Sequenced input: blood. The chain is assembled from TRBV9 and TRBJ2-1; TRBD1 is a possible D gene, resting on 6 matching bases. In nucleotides, the sequence is TGTGCCAGCAGCCATCCGGGGACACCCGAATTAAGCTCCTACAATGAGCAGTTCTTC. Translation gives CASSHPGTPELSSYNEQFF.